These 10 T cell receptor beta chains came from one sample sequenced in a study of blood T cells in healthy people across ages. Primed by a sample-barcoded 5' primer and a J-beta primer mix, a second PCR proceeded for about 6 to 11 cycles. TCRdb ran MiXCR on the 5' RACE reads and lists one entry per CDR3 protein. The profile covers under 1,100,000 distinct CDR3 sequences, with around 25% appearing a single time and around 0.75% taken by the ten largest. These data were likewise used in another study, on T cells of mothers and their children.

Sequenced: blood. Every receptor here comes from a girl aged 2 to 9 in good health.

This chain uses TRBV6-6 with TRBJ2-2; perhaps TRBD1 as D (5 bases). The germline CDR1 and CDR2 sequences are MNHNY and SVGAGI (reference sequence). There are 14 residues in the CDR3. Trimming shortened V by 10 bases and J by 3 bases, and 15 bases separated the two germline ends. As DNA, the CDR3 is TGTGCCAACCATAGGAAAGGGGACACCGGGGAGCTGTTTTTT. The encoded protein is CANHRKGDTGELFF.

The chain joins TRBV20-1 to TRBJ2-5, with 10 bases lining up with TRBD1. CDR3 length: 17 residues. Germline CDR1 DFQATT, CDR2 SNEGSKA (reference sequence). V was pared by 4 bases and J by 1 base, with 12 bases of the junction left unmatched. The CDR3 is CSATRTGGGRFQETQYF. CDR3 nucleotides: TGCAGTGCTACCAGGACAGGGGGTGGCCGGTTCCAAGAGACCCAGTACTTC.

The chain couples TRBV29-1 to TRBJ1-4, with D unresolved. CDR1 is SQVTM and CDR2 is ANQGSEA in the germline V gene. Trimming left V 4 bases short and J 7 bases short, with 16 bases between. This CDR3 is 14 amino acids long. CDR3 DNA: TGCAGCGTTGGTATATTAGGGAGTGGTGAAAAACTGTTTTTT. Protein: CSVGILGSGEKLFF.

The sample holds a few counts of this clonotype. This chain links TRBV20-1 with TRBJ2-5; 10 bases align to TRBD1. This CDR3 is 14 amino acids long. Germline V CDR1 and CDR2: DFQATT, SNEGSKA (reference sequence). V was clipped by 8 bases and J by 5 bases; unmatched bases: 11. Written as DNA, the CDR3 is TGCAGTCTTTCCGACAGGGGGCCGGGGGAGACCCAGTACTTC. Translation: CSLSDRGPGETQYF.

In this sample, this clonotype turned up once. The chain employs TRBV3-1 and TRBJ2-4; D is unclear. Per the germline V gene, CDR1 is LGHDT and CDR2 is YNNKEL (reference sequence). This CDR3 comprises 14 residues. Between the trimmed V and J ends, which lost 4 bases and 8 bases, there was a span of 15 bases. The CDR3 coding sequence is TGTGCCAGCAGCCCCAGTGGGCAGTACCACATTCAGTACTTC. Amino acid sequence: CASSPSGQYHIQYF. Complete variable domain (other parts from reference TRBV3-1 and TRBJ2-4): DTAVSQTPKYLVTQMGNDKSIKCEQNLGHDTMYWYKQDSKKFLKIMFSYNNKELIINETVPNRFSPKSPDKAHLNLHINSLELGDSAVYFCASSPSGQYHIQYFGAGTRLSVL.

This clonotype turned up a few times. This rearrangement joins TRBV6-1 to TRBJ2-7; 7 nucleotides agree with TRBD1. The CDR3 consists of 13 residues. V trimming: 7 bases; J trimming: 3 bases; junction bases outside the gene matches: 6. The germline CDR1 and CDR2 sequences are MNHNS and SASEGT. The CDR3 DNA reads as TGTGCCAGCACTTCGGCAGGGGGCTACGAGCAGTACTTC. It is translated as CASTSAGGYEQYF.

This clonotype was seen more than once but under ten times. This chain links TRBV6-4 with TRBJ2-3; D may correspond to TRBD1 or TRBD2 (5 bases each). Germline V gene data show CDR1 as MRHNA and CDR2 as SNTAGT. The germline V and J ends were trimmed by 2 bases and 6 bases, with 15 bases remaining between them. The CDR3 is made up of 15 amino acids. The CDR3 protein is CASSDGSGPKDTQYF. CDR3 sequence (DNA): TGTGCCAGCAGTGACGGTTCGGGGCCAAAGGATACGCAGTATTTT.

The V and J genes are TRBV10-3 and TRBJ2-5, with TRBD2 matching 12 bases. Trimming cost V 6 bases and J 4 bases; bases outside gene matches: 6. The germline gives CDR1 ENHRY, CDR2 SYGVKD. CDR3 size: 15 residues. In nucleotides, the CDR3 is TGTGCCATCAGCGTCCCGGGACTAGCGGGAGAGACCCAGTACTTC. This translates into CAISVPGLAGETQYF.

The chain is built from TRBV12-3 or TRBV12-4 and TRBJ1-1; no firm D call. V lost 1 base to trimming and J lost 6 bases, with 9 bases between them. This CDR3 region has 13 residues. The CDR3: CASSLGLRAEAFF. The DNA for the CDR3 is TGTGCCAGCAGTTTAGGCCTAAGGGCTGAAGCTTTCTTT.

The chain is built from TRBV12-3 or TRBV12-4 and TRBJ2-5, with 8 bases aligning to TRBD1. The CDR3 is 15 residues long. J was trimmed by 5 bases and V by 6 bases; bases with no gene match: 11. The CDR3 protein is CASSRPDREGETQYF. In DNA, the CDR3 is TGTGCCAGCAGCCGCCCGGACAGGGAAGGGGAGACCCAGTACTTC.